This T cell receptor beta chain was found in a study of cytomegalovirus exposure and HLA in healthy donors (dated by TCRdb to 2016 to 2017). In terms of the full investigation: In an earlier analysis of around 540 of the donors, 250 to 300 Gb of sequence data and just under 120 million unique TCR beta sequences from 180 million or so T cells were reported. An early release that covered more than 550 HLA-typed donors contained approximately 300 gigabases of sequencing data and 80 million or so unique TCR sequences. The genetic ancestry cluster associated with self-reported Caucasian donors included 81% of the approximately 430 genotyped donors. The study aimed to test whether cataloging public T cell receptors could reveal signatures of past pathogen exposure. The study used immunosequencing to profile the T cell repertoires of approximately 650 subjects and linked those repertoires to cytomegalovirus serostatus. In addition to the first cohort of around 670 subjects, a separate validation cohort of under 150 different subjects was used. High-throughput TCR immunosequencing, statistical association of individual TCRs with disease status, and machine learning were combined to predict cytomegalovirus infection status. A later analysis re-analyzed previously published TCR beta repertoires from 600 to 850 donors and added high-resolution HLA genotyping to study TCR occurrence patterns. Rather than using new phenotypic data, the later analysis identified candidate immune exposures from TCR beta sequences and from how often those sequences occurred across donors. An earlier analysis of around 540 of the donors applied high-throughput TCR beta sequencing to assess whether each TCR beta V gene segment acted as functional or pseudogenic. Donor age, sex, ethnicity and CMV serostatus were compiled alongside the repertoire data. A later genetic analysis took genome-wide SNP genotypes for about 55% of the 666 donors and used that subset as a discovery cohort. Every repertoire in the discovery cohort had been generated on one and the same sequencing platform. Both class I and class II loci were covered by HLA typing, at four-digit resolution. Typing coverage differed by locus: A, B, C, DRB1 and DQB1 were typed in roughly 629-640 donors, DQA1 in 522, DPA1 in nearly 610, and DPB1 in just under 490. About five DR-DQ haplotypes were treated as single units for association and clustering because of strong linkage in the cohort. On average, around 230,000 unique TCR beta nucleotide sequences were sequenced per donor among 398 genotyped donors of the cohort, with roughly 18% of those sequences being non-productive.

Comment on this clone: Its target antigen remains unknown.

The full study reports these points: Because the 87-base-pair reads could not distinguish some IMGT-functional V segments, including TRBV6-2 and TRBV6-3, those segments were excluded. Because counts were too low, some 17 rarely observed V segments, including chromosome 9 orphons, were excluded from the earlier analysis of 587 of the donors. In an earlier analysis of some 640 of the donors, most TCR beta V segments were observed in productive rearrangements about 87% or about 30% of the time, broadly matching IMGT annotations. This cohort had only TCR beta chains sequenced, and the lack of alpha or paired-chain data limited which features could be detected. A later analysis reported that several top co-occurrence clusters appeared linked to parvovirus B19, influenza, CMV and Epstein-Barr virus. The presence/absence analyses assumed that sequencing depth was roughly uniform across donors, and that assumption may not be true. The study listed 164 TCR beta chains as associated with cytomegalovirus. A cluster of highly shared sequence variants was judged likely to be a technical artifact of the sequencing pipeline. A later genetic analysis associated a missense DCLRE1C variant with V-gene and J-gene trimming of TCR beta chains, and an independent cohort replicated the association. According to a later analysis, TCR association rates differed among HLA loci, with DRB1 alleles showing the most associated TCRs and HLA-C alleles showing the fewest. In a later analysis, around 17,000 TCR beta sequences were associated with specific HLA alleles at a false discovery rate of 0.05. A later analysis found that most CMV-associated TCR beta chains appeared HLA-restricted, with HLA associations seemingly driven largely by CMV exposure. CMV serostatus was the only immune exposure information available for the cohort. When HLA alleles, especially DR and DQ, strongly co-occurred, TCR associations were difficult to assign to individual alleles. In a later analysis, HLA-associated TCR beta chains showed more clonal expansion and lower generation probabilities than non-associated chains that were equally common. A later genetic analysis reported fewer N-insertions in productive TCRs among donors in an Asian-associated ancestry cluster than the approximately 670-donor mean. The authors suggested that the approach could potentially be extended to other disease states and immunological phenotypes. Linkage disequilibrium might explain the correlated functional status among segregating V segments, but an unknown experimental factor could not be ruled out. Across donors, most TCR sequences were observed very rarely, whereas some public TCRs were present in many individuals. A further reported finding was that TCR beta sequences accurately predicted the HLA-A and HLA-B alleles for most subjects in the first cohort. In both the original and validation cohorts, the classifier was reported to diagnose cytomegalovirus status with high specificity and sensitivity. HLA typing was unavailable for some donors at each locus, so association tests used only the typed subset. In vitro tests confirmed that three of the cytomegalovirus-associated TCR beta chains recognize cytomegalovirus antigens.

The library was produced with the immunoSEQ multiplex PCR assay. A mixture of 60 forward primers for TCR Vbeta segments and 13 reverse primers for TCR Jbeta segments was used in the multiplex PCR. Amplification of the CDR3 region of rearranged TCR beta genes was performed with a multiplex PCR assay on genomic DNA. Amplified TCR beta libraries were sequenced as 87-base-pair reads on the Illumina HiSeq System. Concerning the study's data processing: A later analysis tallied about 77 million unique TCR beta chains across the 700 or so repertoires, and about 12 million of those chains were shared by two or more donors. To remove PCR and sequencing errors, raw reads were error-corrected and collapsed into unique sequences using a nearest-neighbor algorithm that merged closely related sequences. CDR3 sequences were aligned to IMGT reference sequences to assign V, D and J gene segments. For a sequence to be retained, a match of at least six nucleotides was required to both a V gene segment and a J gene segment. A rearrangement was called productive if the CDR3 had no stop codons and remained in frame with V and J, and every other rearrangement was called non-productive. CDR3 was defined by IMGT convention, running from the second conserved V-encoded cysteine to the conserved J-encoded phenylalanine. Sequences without an unambiguous match to a single V gene segment were excluded from the earlier analysis of about 640 of the donors. An earlier analysis of 550 to 650 of the donors classified V segments as functional when productive rearrangements were above 56.7% and as segregating when the standard deviation between donors was above 5%. A statistical classification framework was built for diagnosing cytomegalovirus status from the catalog of TCR beta chain sequences. In a later analysis, V and J genes were assigned by comparing TCR nucleotide sequences against IMGT/GENE-DB human TR gene sequences. In a later analysis, CDR3 sequences and most-parsimonious VDJ recombination scenarios were assigned using the TCRdist pipeline. A later analysis defined each TCR beta chain by its CDR3 amino acid sequence plus V-gene family, and excluded reads lacking a unique V-gene family. A later analysis removed roughly 590 highly shared, low-generation-probability nucleotide sequences to deal with suspected cross-contamination and a sequencing artifact. A later analysis calculated a clonal expansion index for each public chain from normalized within-repertoire ranks of inferred template counts. A later analysis computed generation probabilities with a VDJ recombination model fitted to out-of-frame rearrangements, and checked the results against IGoR. Hypergeometric tests were used in a later analysis to score TCR-TCR, TCR-HLA and TCR-CMV co-occurrence, with a repertoire-size bias correction applied to the TCR pairs. To estimate false discovery rates, a later analysis permuted the HLA or CMV assignments 20 times. In a later analysis, co-occurring TCRs were grouped using DBSCAN, and TCRdist sequence similarity was added for clustering within HLA-allele-positive subsets. Repertoires with fewer than 30,000 or more than 120,000 public chains, plus five repertoires with anomalous nucleotide sharing, were excluded from co-occurrence clustering. TCRdb provides this immuneACCESS table in a form limited to in-frame rearrangements. Some clones are lacking; in checked studies, under half of them reflect an unresolved V gene, and why the rest are absent is not known. The DNA was the basis for D and trimming; V, J and clone size are from that table. This sample's table lists about 58,000 clones. The ten largest clones capture less than 2.5% of the sample.

The cohort was made up of under 800 healthy bone marrow donors. Cohort members were all nominally healthy when sampled, although unrecorded immune exposures were likely present. The donor tested CMV seronegative, placing the donor among the 350 or so seronegative members of the cohort. Every donor gave a peripheral blood sample, and the peripheral blood mononuclear cells from that sample were used for TCR beta sequencing. The Qiagen DNeasy Blood Extraction Kit was used to extract genomic DNA from the blood cell samples. Its CDR3 holds 16 amino acids, cysteine through phenylalanine. Here the CDR3 DNA is all that survives: 48 bases in frame from base 1. The germline V gene sets CDR1 to SGDLS and CDR2 to YYNGEE. Trimming removed 4 bases from V and 5 bases from J; the gene matches leave 11 bases unexplained.

The clonotype originates from a woman aged 18 to 35 in good health and CMV-seronegative. Sequenced input: PBMCs. The chain uses TRBV9 and TRBJ2-3; 9 central bases correspond to TRBD2. The nucleotides read TGTGCCAGCAGCCCCCGGGGGCGGGAGGGAATAGATACGCAGTATTTT. It specifies CASSPRGREGIDTQYF.